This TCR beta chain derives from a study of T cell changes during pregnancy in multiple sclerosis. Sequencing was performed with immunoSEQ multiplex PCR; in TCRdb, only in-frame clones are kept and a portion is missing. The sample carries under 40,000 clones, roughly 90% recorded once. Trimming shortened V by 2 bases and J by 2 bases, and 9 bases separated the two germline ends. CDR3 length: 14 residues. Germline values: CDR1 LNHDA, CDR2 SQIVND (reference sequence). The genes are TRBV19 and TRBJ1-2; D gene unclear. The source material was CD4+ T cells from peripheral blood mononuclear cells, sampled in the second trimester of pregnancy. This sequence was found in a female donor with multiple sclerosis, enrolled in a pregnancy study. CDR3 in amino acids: CASSIMGDNYGYTF. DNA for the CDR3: TGTGCCAGTAGTATAATGGGCGACAACTATGGCTACACCTTC.